This is a list of T cell receptor beta chains from one sample in a study of blood T cell repertoires in COVID-19. The repertoire was sequenced with immunoSEQ multiplex PCR; TCRdb's copy has only in-frame clones and lacks some. This sample has roughly 350,000 clones; 88% occur once, and the top ten carry 6% to 8%. The sequenced material came from peripheral blood. The receptor source for this set is a woman aged 70-85 years with COVID-19, enrolled during active disease. Both conserved end residues are part of each CDR3. Fields, in order: J gene, clone size, V gene, D gene, CDR3 DNA, CDR3 protein. The D gene is left open where the match is weak. The listing skips clone size in some rows; elsewhere it reads once, few, many or a size class.

J: TRBJ1-3
size: -
V: TRBV6-2/TRBV6-3
D: -
DNA: TGTGCCAGCAGTTATATCCGTGGAAACACCATATATTTT
CDR3: CASSYIRGNTIYF

J: TRBJ1-4
size: once
V: TRBV29-1
D: -
DNA: TGCAGCGTAATGACAGGTTGGGGTGAAAAACTGTTTTTT
CDR3: CSVMTGWGEKLFF

J: TRBJ1-1
size: -
V: TRBV9
D: TRBD1
DNA: TGTGCCAGCAGCGTAACAGGGGGCGCCGGGAACACTGAAGCTTTCTTT
CDR3: CASSVTGGAGNTEAFF

J: TRBJ2-5
size: -
V: TRBV9
D: TRBD1
DNA: TGTGCCAGCAGCTTGGACAGGGGGCTTGGGGAGACCCAGTACTTC
CDR3: CASSLDRGLGETQYF

J: TRBJ1-2
size: once
V: TRBV2
D: TRBD1
DNA: TGTGCCAGCAGTGAAGACAGGGGGTTCTATGGCTACACCTTC
CDR3: CASSEDRGFYGYTF

J: TRBJ2-7
size: few
V: TRBV5-8
D: -
DNA: TGTGCCAGCACCGTCGGACAAGCCTACGAGCAGTACTTC
CDR3: CASTVGQAYEQYF

J: TRBJ2-3
size: few
V: TRBV18
D: TRBD1
DNA: TGTGCCAGCTCACCAGGACAGGGGGACACAGATACGCAGTATTTT
CDR3: CASSPGQGDTDTQYF

J: TRBJ2-5
size: -
V: TRBV5-1
D: TRBD1
DNA: TGCGCCAGCAGCCCTACGGCGACAGGGGCAGAGACCCAGTACTTC
CDR3: CASSPTATGAETQYF

J: TRBJ1-5
size: -
V: TRBV6-2/TRBV6-3
D: -
DNA: TGTGCCAGCAGTCCGGCGGGCCGCGGCCTCGATCAGCCCCAGCATTTT
CDR3: CASSPAGRGLDQPQHF

J: TRBJ2-2
size: -
V: TRBV19
D: TRBD1
DNA: TGTGCCAGTCTTCGACAGGGGGCGGTCGGGGAGCTGTTTTTT
CDR3: CASLRQGAVGELFF

J: TRBJ1-2
size: once
V: TRBV30
D: -
DNA: TGTGCCTGGAGTGTAGGATACCGACAGAAACTACTAATTAACTATGGCTACACCTTC
CDR3: CAWSVGYRQKLLINYGYTF

J: TRBJ2-7
size: -
V: TRBV5-1
D: -
DNA: TGCGCCAGCAGCTTGGAGGAGGGAACTTCAACCTACGAGCAGTACTTC
CDR3: CASSLEEGTSTYEQYF

J: TRBJ1-2
size: -
V: TRBV29-1
D: -
DNA: TGCAGCGTTCGACAGTTACTTAACTATGGCTACACCTTC
CDR3: CSVRQLLNYGYTF

J: TRBJ1-2
size: -
V: TRBV29-1
D: TRBD1
DNA: TGCAGCGTTAGTAAACAGGGGGCGAAGGGCTACACCTTC
CDR3: CSVSKQGAKGYTF

J: TRBJ1-4
size: -
V: TRBV28
D: TRBD1
DNA: TGTGCCAGCAGTATCGGGACAGATAATGAAAAACTGTTTTTT
CDR3: CASSIGTDNEKLFF

J: TRBJ2-1
size: -
V: TRBV7-3
D: -
DNA: TGTGCCAGCAGCTCGGTTTACAGGGATGAGCAGTTCTTC
CDR3: CASSSVYRDEQFF

J: TRBJ1-3
size: -
V: TRBV7-8
D: TRBD1
DNA: TGTGCCAGCGGCCAGGGGGTGGGAAACACCATATATTTT
CDR3: CASGQGVGNTIYF

J: TRBJ1-1
size: -
V: TRBV7-9
D: TRBD1
DNA: TGTGCCAGCTGGGACAGCAAGAACACTGAAGCTTTCTTT
CDR3: CASWDSKNTEAFF

J: TRBJ2-7
size: -
V: TRBV7-4
D: -
DNA: TGTGCCAGCAGCTTTGAGGTTGGGCTAGCCTATTCCTCCTACGAGCAGTACTTC
CDR3: CASSFEVGLAYSSYEQYF

J: TRBJ2-2
size: -
V: TRBV11-2
D: -
DNA: TGTGCCAGCAGCTCTTTTGGCTGGGGGGTCAGCACCGGGGAGCTGTTTTTT
CDR3: CASSSFGWGVSTGELFF

J: TRBJ2-7
size: -
V: TRBV30
D: -
DNA: TGTGCCTCCCTGGGGCGAAGCAGCCCCGAGCAGTACTTC
CDR3: CASLGRSSPEQYF

J: TRBJ1-5
size: -
V: TRBV4-3
D: -
DNA: TGCGCCAGCAGCCTAAGTCGGTGGGCGAGCAATCAGCCCCAGCATTTT
CDR3: CASSLSRWASNQPQHF

J: TRBJ1-1
size: -
V: TRBV10-1
D: -
DNA: TGCGCCAGCAGTGAGTCGAGGTCGGGGAACACTGAAGCTTTCTTT
CDR3: CASSESRSGNTEAFF

J: TRBJ2-5
size: -
V: TRBV19
D: -
DNA: TGTGCCAGTGGCGGACTCTCAGAGACCCAGTACTTC
CDR3: CASGGLSETQYF

J: TRBJ2-2
size: -
V: TRBV15
D: -
DNA: TGTGCCACCAGCAGAGTGGATCGGGACACCGGGGAGCTGTTTTTT
CDR3: CATSRVDRDTGELFF

J: TRBJ1-1
size: -
V: TRBV28
D: TRBD1
DNA: TGTGCCAGCAGTGCTCCGACAGGGGTTGAAGCTTTCTTT
CDR3: CASSAPTGVEAFF

J: TRBJ1-6
size: -
V: TRBV27
D: -
DNA: TGTGCCAGCAGTTTACAGGGCGGGGATTCACCCCTCCACTTT
CDR3: CASSLQGGDSPLHF

J: TRBJ2-3
size: -
V: TRBV10-2
D: -
DNA: TGCGCCAGCAGTGACGAGTATACGCAGTATTTT
CDR3: CASSDEYTQYF

J: TRBJ1-1
size: -
V: TRBV15
D: -
DNA: TGTGCCACCAGCAGAGATCGGGTGAACACTGAAGCTTTCTTT
CDR3: CATSRDRVNTEAFF

J: TRBJ2-7
size: few
V: TRBV5-4
D: TRBD1
DNA: TGTGCCAGCAGGGAATCGACAGGGTACGAGCAGTACTTC
CDR3: CASRESTGYEQYF

J: TRBJ1-2
size: -
V: TRBV27
D: TRBD1
DNA: TGTGCCAGCAGTCCATGGGGACAGGGGTCTCGTAACTATGGCTACACCTTC
CDR3: CASSPWGQGSRNYGYTF

J: TRBJ2-4
size: -
V: TRBV14
D: -
DNA: TGTGCCAGCAGCCAAGCTGACATTCAGTACTTC
CDR3: CASSQADIQYF

J: TRBJ2-7
size: -
V: TRBV9
D: TRBD1
DNA: TGTGCCAGCAGCCATGGACAGGCCTCGGTGGGCTCCTACGAGCAGTACTTC
CDR3: CASSHGQASVGSYEQYF

J: TRBJ2-5
size: -
V: TRBV19
D: TRBD1
DNA: TGTGCCAGTAGTCCCGGACAGGTTTCCAAGGAGACCCAGTACTTC
CDR3: CASSPGQVSKETQYF

J: TRBJ1-1
size: -
V: TRBV5-5
D: TRBD1
DNA: TGTGCCAGCAGCGCGCGGACAGGGGAAGCTTTCTTT
CDR3: CASSARTGEAFF

J: TRBJ2-5
size: -
V: TRBV5-1
D: TRBD1
DNA: TGCGCCAGCAGCTTGGGGTCCCGGACAGGCCCTCAAGAGACCCAGTACTTC
CDR3: CASSLGSRTGPQETQYF

J: TRBJ1-2
size: -
V: TRBV19
D: -
DNA: TGTGCCAGTAGTACTTCCTTCCGAGATGGCTACACCTTC
CDR3: CASSTSFRDGYTF

J: TRBJ1-4
size: -
V: TRBV19
D: TRBD1
DNA: TGTGCCAGTCGCCCGCGGACAGGGGGCGGTTCTAATGAAAAACTGTTTTTT
CDR3: CASRPRTGGGSNEKLFF

J: TRBJ1-1
size: -
V: TRBV7-2
D: -
DNA: TGTGCCAGCAGCTTAGCCGCCGAGTACACTGAAGCTTTCTTT
CDR3: CASSLAAEYTEAFF

J: TRBJ2-7
size: -
V: TRBV7-9
D: -
DNA: TGTGCCAGCAGCCCCCTGGGAGCTACCCCCTACGAGCAGTACTTC
CDR3: CASSPLGATPYEQYF

J: TRBJ2-1
size: once
V: TRBV5-1
D: TRBD1
DNA: TGCGCCAGCAGCGAGGGACAGGGGGCGTATAATGAGCAGTTCTTC
CDR3: CASSEGQGAYNEQFF

J: TRBJ2-2
size: -
V: TRBV24-1
D: -
DNA: TGTGCCACCGACCCAGGTCGCGGGACGGGGGGCAACACCGGGGAGCTGTTTTTT
CDR3: CATDPGRGTGGNTGELFF

J: TRBJ1-6
size: -
V: TRBV3-1/TRBV3-2
D: -
DNA: TGTGCCAGCAGCCATAGTTCGCTATCACCACCCCTCCACTTT
CDR3: CASSHSSLSPPLHF

J: TRBJ1-2
size: -
V: TRBV28
D: -
DNA: TGTGCCAGCAGCCTAGACAGTAACTATGGCTACACCTTC
CDR3: CASSLDSNYGYTF

J: TRBJ1-1
size: few
V: TRBV2
D: -
DNA: TGTGCCAGCTGCTTTCAAGCGAACACTGAAGCTTTCTTT
CDR3: CASCFQANTEAFF

J: TRBJ1-3
size: -
V: TRBV19
D: TRBD1
DNA: TGTGCCAGTAGTTTTGACAGGGGGAACGCTGGAAACACCATATATTTT
CDR3: CASSFDRGNAGNTIYF

J: TRBJ1-5
size: -
V: TRBV11-2
D: TRBD1
DNA: TGTGCCAGCAGCTTGGACAGGGTTAGTCAGCCCCAGCATTTT
CDR3: CASSLDRVSQPQHF

J: TRBJ2-7
size: -
V: TRBV28
D: TRBD1
DNA: TGTGCCAGCAGTCCGGGGACAGTGGGCTCCTACGAGCAGTACTTC
CDR3: CASSPGTVGSYEQYF

J: TRBJ1-6
size: -
V: TRBV19
D: TRBD1
DNA: TGTGCCAGTAACCCGGGACAGGGGGGACCTAATTCACCCCTCCACTTT
CDR3: CASNPGQGGPNSPLHF

J: TRBJ1-1
size: -
V: TRBV3-1/TRBV3-2
D: -
DNA: TGTGCCAGCAGGGCTCAGGAAGCTTTCTTT
CDR3: CASRAQEAFF

J: TRBJ2-7
size: -
V: TRBV10-1
D: TRBD1
DNA: TGCGCCAGCAGCCGGGACAGGGGGCCCTACGAGCAGTACTTC
CDR3: CASSRDRGPYEQYF

J: TRBJ1-1
size: -
V: TRBV6-5
D: -
DNA: TGTGCCAGCAGTTACTCGGGGCGCTGGAACACTGAAGCTTTCTTT
CDR3: CASSYSGRWNTEAFF

J: TRBJ1-1
size: -
V: TRBV19
D: -
DNA: TGTGCGGTCTGGGGGGGTCAGAGGCTTGCTCACACTGAAGCTTTCTTT
CDR3: CAVWGGQRLAHTEAFF

J: TRBJ1-5
size: -
V: TRBV6-1
D: -
DNA: TGTGCCAGCAGTGCTCGACAGCTATATAGCAATCAGCCCCAGCATTTT
CDR3: CASSARQLYSNQPQHF

J: TRBJ1-4
size: -
V: TRBV27
D: -
DNA: TGTGCCAGCAGTTTCAGACGGGGGATCCGCCTTACTAATGAAAAACTGTTTTTT
CDR3: CASSFRRGIRLTNEKLFF

J: TRBJ1-1
size: few
V: TRBV7-2
D: -
DNA: TGTGCCAGCAGCTTAGCGTACGGTTACACTGAAGCTTTCTTT
CDR3: CASSLAYGYTEAFF